This T cell receptor beta chain was observed in a study of blood T cells in healthy people across ages. Study-wide results and caveats: The recorded TCR beta diversity per million T cells decreased in a roughly linear manner with age. Diversity of TCR beta correlated strongly with naive T cell percentage.

Sample-barcoded 5' priming and a J-beta primer mix drove a second PCR of roughly 7 to 11 cycles. MiXCR, run by TCRdb on the 5' RACE reads, gives a single entry per CDR3 protein. Of some 690,000 distinct CDR3 sequences listed, around a fifth are singletons. Of note for this clonotype: What it recognizes is unknown.

Sequenced sample: blood. The sequence was collected from a man between 65 and 85 years old in good health.

The CDR3 DNA is TGTGCCAGCAGTTATTCCGGGACTAGGTCGGCGAATGAGCAGTTCTTC. It yields the protein CASSYSGTRSANEQFF. The V call is TRBV6-5, the J call TRBJ2-7; 8 nucleotides match TRBD2. The J call is uncertain, as TRBJ2-1 better fits the DNA end. Germline values: CDR1 MNHEY, CDR2 SVGAGI. The CDR3 consists of 16 residues.